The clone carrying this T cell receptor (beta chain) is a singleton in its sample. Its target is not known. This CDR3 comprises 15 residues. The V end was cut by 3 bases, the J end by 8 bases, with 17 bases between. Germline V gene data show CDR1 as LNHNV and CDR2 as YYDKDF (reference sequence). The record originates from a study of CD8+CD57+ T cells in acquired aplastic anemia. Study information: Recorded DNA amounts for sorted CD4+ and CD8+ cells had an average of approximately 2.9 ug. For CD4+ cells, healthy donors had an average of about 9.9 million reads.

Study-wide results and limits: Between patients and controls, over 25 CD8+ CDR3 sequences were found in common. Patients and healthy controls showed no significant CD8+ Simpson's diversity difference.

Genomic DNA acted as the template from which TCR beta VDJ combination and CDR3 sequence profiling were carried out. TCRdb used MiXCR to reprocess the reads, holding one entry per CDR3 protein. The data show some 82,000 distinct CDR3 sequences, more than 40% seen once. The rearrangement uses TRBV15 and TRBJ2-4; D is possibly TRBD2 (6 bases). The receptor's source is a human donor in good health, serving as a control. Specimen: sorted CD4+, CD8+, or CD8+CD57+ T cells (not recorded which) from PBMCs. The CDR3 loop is CATSRGVKGGDIQYF. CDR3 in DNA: TGTGCCACCAGCAGGGGGGTAAAAGGAGGGGACATTCAGTACTTC.